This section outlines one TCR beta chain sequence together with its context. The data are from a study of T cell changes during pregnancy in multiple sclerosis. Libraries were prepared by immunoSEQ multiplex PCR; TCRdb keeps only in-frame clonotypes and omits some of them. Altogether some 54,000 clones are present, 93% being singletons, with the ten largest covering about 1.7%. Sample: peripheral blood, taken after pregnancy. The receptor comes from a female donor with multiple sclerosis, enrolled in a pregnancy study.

This CDR3 is CASSPGTSGRESGELFF. The DNA of the CDR3 is TGTGCCAGCAGTCCGGGGACTAGCGGGAGGGAGTCCGGGGAGCTGTTTTTT. V and J are TRBV28 and TRBJ2-2; 16 nucleotides match TRBD2. The CDR3 is made up of 17 amino acids. The ends lost 5 bases at V and 6 bases at J; junction bases unmatched: 6. In germline, CDR1 is MDHEN, CDR2 SYDVKM.